This T cell receptor (beta chain) originates from a study of beta chain features in type 1 diabetes. Study overall: In age, gender and cell yields, patients were similar to healthy donors. Sorted cells from all samples, numbering approximately 100 million, were examined.

The V end was cut by 4 bases, the J end by 0 bases, with 13 bases between. The CDR3 consists of 16 residues. Germline CDR1 and CDR2: MNHEY and SMNVEV (reference sequence). Investigators reverse transcribed all isolated RNA, so they sequenced expressed TCRB transcripts. Each sample of naive, central memory or regulatory T cells had, on average, approximately 3.5 million reads. TCRdb's copy holds only in-frame clones and misses some; the assay was immunoSEQ multiplex PCR. The table lists a few hundred thousand clones, 16% of them singletons. Whole-study findings and limits: The VDJ junctions of type 1 diabetes patients carried fewer insertions and more deletions. Moderate but significant shortening of TCRB CDR3s was recorded in all four CD4+ subsets from Type 1 diabetes patients.

This clone was counted between two and nine times. Antigen unknown. V gene TRBV27 combines with J gene TRBJ2-1; D is ambiguous. This clonotype was obtained from a man aged 25 to 40 with type 1 diabetes. The sample taken for sequencing was naive CD4+ T cells from blood. The DNA for the CDR3 is TGTGCCAGCAGTTCTGAAACGGTCAGCTCCTACAATGAGCAGTTCTTC. Translating it yields CASSSETVSSYNEQFF.